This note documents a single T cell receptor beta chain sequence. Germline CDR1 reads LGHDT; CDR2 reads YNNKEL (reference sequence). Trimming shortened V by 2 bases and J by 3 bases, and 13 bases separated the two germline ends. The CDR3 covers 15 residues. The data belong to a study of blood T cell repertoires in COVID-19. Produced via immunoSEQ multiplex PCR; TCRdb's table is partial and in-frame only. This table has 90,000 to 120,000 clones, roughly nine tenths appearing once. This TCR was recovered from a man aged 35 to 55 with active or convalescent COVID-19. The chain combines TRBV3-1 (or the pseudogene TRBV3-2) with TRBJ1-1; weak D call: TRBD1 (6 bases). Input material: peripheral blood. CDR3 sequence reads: CASSQWGGRDTEAFF. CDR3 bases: TGTGCCAGCAGCCAATGGGGGGGGCGCGACACTGAAGCTTTCTTT.